These 30 T cell receptor beta chains share one sample of origin, sequenced in a study of T cell responses to AZD1222 COVID-19 vaccine. TCRdb keeps only in-frame clones here, not all; method: immunoSEQ multiplex PCR. There are fewer than 150,000 clones in the sample; about 80% occur only once, and over 3.5% lies in the top ten. The sample was peripheral blood, taken on day 0 of AZD1222 vaccination. These receptors were obtained from an adult in good health.

The V and J genes are TRBV2 and TRBJ2-3, with 7 bases that match TRBD2. In germline, CDR1 is SNHLY, CDR2 FYNNEI. V was clipped by 3 bases and J by 4 bases; unmatched bases: 10. This CDR3 spans 16 amino acids. Here the CDR3 reads CASSEYSFTSADTQYF. The CDR3 region has the DNA TGTGCCAGCAGTGAGTACAGCTTCACTAGCGCAGATACGCAGTATTTT.

This clone was seen just once. The chain uses TRBV5-1 and TRBJ2-3; 11 bases match TRBD1. The CDR3 length is 15 residues. Trimming took 1 base from V and 4 from J; bases not matched to a gene: 2. The germline V gene has CDR1 SGHRS and CDR2 YFSETQ. CDR3 DNA: TGCGCCAGCAGCTTGTGGGGACAGGGGGCAGATACGCAGTATTTT. It encodes CASSLWGQGADTQYF.

The chain uses TRBV30 and TRBJ1-3; no firm D call. Germline CDR1 GTSNPN, CDR2 SVGIG (reference sequence). The CDR3 has 14 residues. V dropped 3 bases and J dropped 2 bases, with 11 bases sitting between them. The CDR3 sequence: CAWSKDVAGNTIYF. DNA for the CDR3: TGTGCCTGGAGCAAAGACGTAGCTGGAAACACCATATATTTT.

The genes are TRBV4-1 and TRBJ1-4; 10 nucleotides agree with TRBD1. CDR3 length equals 13 residues. Looked up from germline, CDR1 is MGHRA and CDR2 is YSYEKL. Unmatched junction bases numbered 3, after V lost 8 bases and J lost 6 bases. This CDR3 is CASRDRGYEKLFF. DNA of the CDR3: TGCGCCAGCCGGGACAGGGGATATGAAAAACTGTTTTTT.

Remarks on this clone: This specimen includes other DNA sequences encoding the same CDR3. The CDR3 loop reads CASSPLGNTEAFF. The CDR3 DNA reads as TGTGCCAGCAGCCCCCTGGGAAACACTGAAGCTTTCTTT. J is TRBJ1-1 and V is TRBV7-9; D remains ambiguous. The ends were cut back, 5 bases at V and 2 bases at J, with 9 bases in the middle. This CDR3 comprises 13 residues. Germline values: CDR1 SEHNR, CDR2 FQNEAQ (reference sequence).

The chain employs TRBV7-2 and TRBJ2-3; 7 nucleotides agree with TRBD2. There are 17 residues in the CDR3. Germline assignment: CDR1 SGHTA and CDR2 FQGNSA. V dropped 5 bases and J dropped 0; count of bases not matched to a gene: 11. The CDR3 bases are TGTGCCAGCAGCCACTCTTCTAGCGGATCTAGCACAGATACGCAGTATTTT. Translating it yields CASSHSSSGSSTDTQYF.

This chain joins TRBV12-3 or TRBV12-4 and TRBJ2-7; D may be TRBD1 (5 bases). This CDR3 has 12 residues. Trimming took 3 bases from V and 2 from J, leaving 5 bases between them. The CDR3 loop is CASSFRAYEQYF. The CDR3, as DNA: TGTGCCAGCAGTTTCAGGGCCTACGAGCAGTACTTC.

The V gene is TRBV7-3, the J gene TRBJ2-7; D is perhaps TRBD1 (6 bases). The germline gives CDR1 SGHTA, CDR2 FQGTGA. Deletions cut 2 bases from V and 4 bases from J, with 21 bases between. CDR3 length: 17 residues. This CDR3 is CASSLVRRTEVRYEQYF. CDR3 nucleotide sequence: TGTGCCAGCAGCTTAGTTAGGCGGACAGAGGTGCGGTACGAGCAGTACTTC.

This chain uses TRBV18 with TRBJ1-3; 8 bases match TRBD1. Germline V gene sequence: CDR1 KGHSH, CDR2 LQKENI. Trimming removed 0 bases from V and 0 bases from J; junction bases left unmatched: 13. The CDR3 contains 20 residues. CDR3 amino acids: CASSPPGQGLSAFSGNTIYF. CDR3 nucleotides: TGTGCCAGCTCACCACCTGGACAGGGTCTATCTGCCTTCTCTGGAAACACCATATATTTT.

The chain carries TRBV27 and TRBJ1-4, with D unresolved. CDR1 and CDR2 (germline): MNHEY, SMNVEV (reference sequence). This CDR3 contains 13 residues. Trimming took 8 bases from V and 11 from J, leaving 18 bases between them. CDR3 loop: CASGFGWREKLFF. The CDR3 DNA is TGTGCCAGCGGGTTTGGGTGGCGCGAGAAACTGTTTTTT.

The genes are TRBV5-6 and TRBJ1-2, with D perhaps TRBD1 (6 bases). Germline CDR1 and CDR2: SGHDT and YYEEEE. The CDR3 has 17 amino acids. Deletions cut 4 bases from V and 0 bases from J, with 19 bases between. CDR3 nucleotide sequence: TGTGCCAGCAGCCCTACCCCCGACAGGCCTGCTAACTATGGCTACACCTTC. Translation gives CASSPTPDRPANYGYTF.

V and J are TRBV4-1 and TRBJ1-4; 7 nucleotides line up with TRBD1. The germline V gene has CDR1 MGHRA and CDR2 YSYEKL. CDR3 length equals 15 residues. J was trimmed by 5 bases and V by 1 base; bases with no gene match: 4. The CDR3 nucleotides are TGCGCCAGCAGCCAAGCGGGACAGCCCAATGAAAAACTGTTTTTT. Protein sequence: CASSQAGQPNEKLFF.

The chain combines TRBV5-6 with TRBJ2-2, with D possibly being TRBD1 (5 bases). CDR3 size: 16 residues. Between the trimmed V and J ends, which lost 0 bases and 4 bases, there was a span of 13 bases. Germline V gives CDR1 SGHDT, CDR2 YYEEEE. CDR3 coding DNA: TGTGCCAGCAGCTTGGTGCCTCCGACAGCCACCGGGGAGCTGTTTTTT. It specifies CASSLVPPTATGELFF.

The rearrangement links TRBV10-3 to TRBJ2-1; D gene ambiguous. The germline V gene has CDR1 ENHRY and CDR2 SYGVKD. The CDR3 totals 15 residues. Trimming removed 5 bases from V and 0 bases from J, with 11 bases in between. CDR3 nucleotide sequence: TGTGCCATCAGTCCAAGCCTGAGCTCCTACAATGAGCAGTTCTTC. Translating gives CAISPSLSSYNEQFF.

This rearrangement joins TRBV24-1 to TRBJ2-1; 8 positions agree with TRBD1. This CDR3 contains 16 residues. Germline-derived CDR1 and CDR2 are KGHDR and SFDVKD. The V segment lost 4 bases and the J segment 3 bases; nucleotides outside the gene matches: 7. The CDR3 loop reads CATSDQGAPGYNEQFF. CDR3 DNA sequence: TGTGCCACCAGTGACCAGGGGGCTCCGGGCTACAATGAGCAGTTCTTC.

The V gene is TRBV28, the J gene TRBJ1-3, with D tentatively TRBD1 (6 bases). Trimming cost V 4 bases and J 2 bases, with 21 bases left between them. CDR1 and CDR2 from the germline V gene are MDHEN and SYDVKM. This CDR3 spans 18 amino acids. The CDR3 reads CASSWVGNRDTAGNTIYF. CDR3 coding DNA: TGTGCCAGCAGTTGGGTGGGGAACCGGGACACCGCTGGAAACACCATATATTTT.

This rearrangement joins TRBV28 to TRBJ1-4; a possible D gene is TRBD1 (6 bases). The ends were cut back, 3 bases at V and 8 bases at J, with 13 bases in the middle. The CDR3 runs 14 residues. Per the germline V gene, CDR1 is MDHEN and CDR2 is SYDVKM. CDR3 in amino acids: CASSFRGAREKLFF. The CDR3 bases are TGTGCCAGCAGTTTCCGGGGGGCACGAGAAAAACTGTTTTTT. Complete variable domain (other parts from reference TRBV28 and TRBJ1-4): DVKVTQSSRYLVKRTGEKVFLECVQDMDHENMFWYRQDPGLGLRLIYFSYDVKMKEKGDIPEGYSVSREKKERFSLILESASTNQTSMYLCASSFRGAREKLFFGSGTQLSVL.

This clone was seen just once. The J gene is TRBJ1-4, the V gene TRBV30; D may be TRBD1 (6 bases). With 0 bases removed from V and 7 bases from J, the gap between germline ends came to 9 bases. CDR3 length: 13 amino acids. Germline CDR1 is GTSNPN and CDR2 is SVGIG (reference sequence). The CDR3 DNA reads as TGTGCCTGGAGTGTACAGGGCCCTGAAAAACTGTTTTTT. Its translation is CAWSVQGPEKLFF.

J is TRBJ1-1 and V is TRBV29-1, with 7 bases that match TRBD1. The ends lost 3 bases at V and 2 bases at J; junction bases unmatched: 3. Per the germline V gene, CDR1 is SQVTM and CDR2 is ANQGSEA. The CDR3 covers 13 residues. The CDR3 reads CSVEAGGNTEAFF. In DNA form, the CDR3 reads TGCAGCGTTGAGGCAGGGGGAAACACTGAAGCTTTCTTT.

The V gene is TRBV21-1, the J gene TRBJ1-4; the table gives TRBD1 as D, unverified against the DNA. TRBV21-1 is classified as a pseudogene. This CDR3 has 19 amino acids. The CDR3 is CASSKGGTDIIATNEKLFF. CDR3 nucleotide sequence: TGTGCCAGCAGCAAAGGGGGGACAGACATAATCGCAACTAATGAAAAACTGTTTTTT.

To note about this clone: One end of the junction does not line up with germline, which may come from a read error. V gene TRBV27 combines with J gene TRBJ1-2; 10 nucleotides agree with TRBD1. Germline V lookup: CDR1 MNHEY, CDR2 SMNVEV (reference sequence). The CDR3 is 12 amino acids. The CDR3: CASWDRGSPLIF. The CDR3 coding sequence is TGTGCCAGCTGGGACAGGGGTAGTCCGCTTATTTTC.

The CDR3 region has the DNA TGCGCCAGCAGCTTGGGCCAAAGACAGATGCAGGATACGCAGTATTTT. This codes for CASSLGQRQMQDTQYF. The chain joins TRBV5-1 to TRBJ2-3, with a possible D match to TRBD1 (5 bases). The germline gives CDR1 SGHRS, CDR2 YFSETQ. V was pared by 0 bases and J by 6 bases, with 17 bases between. The CDR3 extends over 16 amino acids.

The chain joins TRBV18 to TRBJ2-5; possibly TRBD1 for D (6 bases). The V end lost 0 bases, the J end lost 3 bases, and 11 bases lay between the germline ends. Per germline, CDR1 KGHSH and CDR2 LQKENI. The CDR3 is 15 amino acids. This chain's CDR3 is CASSPPDSLKETQYF. DNA for the CDR3: TGTGCCAGCTCACCACCGGACAGCCTGAAAGAGACCCAGTACTTC.

The V and J genes are TRBV3-1 (or the pseudogene TRBV3-2) and TRBJ1-1, with D possibly TRBD1 on 6 matching bases. The CDR3 is made up of 14 amino acids. Trimming shortened V by 4 bases and J by 8 bases, and 17 bases separated the two germline ends. Germline V gene lookup returns CDR1 LGHDT and CDR2 YNNKEL (reference sequence). CDR3 amino acids: CASSLKMGQGEAFF. The CDR3 DNA reads TGTGCCAGCAGCCTTAAAATGGGGCAGGGGGAAGCTTTCTTT.

V usage is TRBV19 and J usage is TRBJ2-5; either TRBD1 or TRBD2 may fit D (5 bases each). V gave up 4 bases and J gave up 13 bases, with 13 bases separating them. This CDR3 has 11 amino acids. Germline CDR1 is LNHDA and CDR2 is SQIVND (reference sequence). CDR3 residues: CASSNGHRGYF. DNA of the CDR3: TGTGCCAGTAGTAACGGACACCGGGGGTACTTC. Using reference TRBV19 and TRBJ2-5 for the parts outside the CDR3, the full variable domain is DGGITQSPKYLFRKEGQNVTLSCEQNLNHDAMYWYRQDPGQGLRLIYYSQIVNDFQKGDIAEGYSVSREKKESFPLTVTSAQKNPTAFYLCASSNGHRGYFGPGTRLLVL.

V is TRBV7-2 and J is TRBJ1-4; no reliable D call. The ends were cut back, 5 bases at V and 3 bases at J, with 13 bases in the middle. The germline V gene encodes CDR1 SGHTA and CDR2 FQGNSA. The CDR3 contains 15 residues. The CDR3 DNA follows: TGTGCCAGCAGCGAGCACAGTGGCGCTAATGAAAAACTGTTTTTT. As protein: CASSEHSGANEKLFF.

V is TRBV28 and J is TRBJ1-1; perhaps TRBD1 as D (5 bases). This CDR3 region has 13 residues. The V end was cut by 6 bases, the J end by 1 base, with 9 bases between. Per germline, CDR1 MDHEN and CDR2 SYDVKM. CDR3 in DNA: TGTGCCAGCAGAAGACAGACGAACACTGAAGCTTTCTTT. It encodes CASRRQTNTEAFF.

The V gene is TRBV28, the J gene TRBJ1-5; D is unclear. Trimming pared 3 bases from V and 4 bases from J, leaving 13 bases between. Germline lookup yields CDR1 MDHEN and CDR2 SYDVKM. The CDR3 has 15 amino acids. CDR3 region: CASSFRIWGNQPQHF. The CDR3 coding sequence is TGTGCCAGCAGTTTTCGGATATGGGGTAATCAGCCCCAGCATTTT. Variable domain in full (rest from reference TRBV28 and TRBJ1-5): DVKVTQSSRYLVKRTGEKVFLECVQDMDHENMFWYRQDPGLGLRLIYFSYDVKMKEKGDIPEGYSVSREKKERFSLILESASTNQTSMYLCASSFRIWGNQPQHFGDGTRLSIL.

This clone was detected only a few times. The V gene is TRBV11-2, the J gene TRBJ1-4; 8 nucleotides align to TRBD1. V was pared by 1 base and J by 5 bases, with 3 bases of the junction left unmatched. The CDR3 runs 15 residues. Per the germline V gene, CDR1 is SGHAT and CDR2 is FQNNGV. CDR3: CASSLGTGPNEKLFF. Written as DNA, the CDR3 is TGTGCCAGCAGCTTAGGGACAGGGCCGAATGAAAAACTGTTTTTT.

The rearrangement links TRBV11-3 to TRBJ2-7; 8 bases align to TRBD1. The CDR3 sequence is 14 residues long. With V trimmed by 3 bases and J by 2 bases, 3 bases remained unmatched. In germline, CDR1 is SGHNT, CDR2 YENEEA. In DNA form, the CDR3 reads TGTGCCAGCAGCTTGGGACAGGACCCCTACGAGCAGTACTTC. Protein product: CASSLGQDPYEQYF.